The clone carrying this T cell receptor beta chain was found once. Antigen unknown. This specimen comes from a study of a mutant IDH1 vaccine in newly diagnosed glioma. Across the study: Mean patient age was about 40 years; approximately 62% were male and around 40% female. Patients had received radiotherapy, temozolomide, or both previously, most receiving both. Overall study results and limits: Variations in leading peripheral T cell clonotypes appeared to have no connection with pseudoprogression.

Stated time point: baseline, week 1 (first vaccination visit). Treatment reported: pre-vaccination baseline after standard-of-care therapy. Patients carried new grade 3 or 4 IDH1-mutant astrocytomas lacking nuclear ATRX. The data were produced by immunoSEQ multiplex PCR, yet TCRdb's version contains in-frame clones alone and is incomplete. The table includes about 67,000 clones, more than 70% detected once. Germline CDR1 and CDR2: MRHNA and SNTAGT. Trimming stripped 0 bases from V and 8 bases from J, with 14 bases between. The CDR3 sequence is 15 residues long. Specimen: peripheral blood mononuclear cells (PBMCs), collected from a glioma patient treated with radiotherapy, temozolomide or both. The sequence came from a woman younger than 30 with glioma. Some clones in this sample may be carry-over from other donors' samples. The chain couples TRBV6-4 to TRBJ2-1; possibly TRBD1 for D (5 bases). CDR3 loop: CASSDSTVGADEQFF. The CDR3, as DNA: TGTGCCAGCAGTGACTCGACAGTTGGTGCGGATGAGCAGTTCTTC.